The subject of this entry is one TCR beta chain. The data derive from a study of blood T cell repertoires in COVID-19. V lost 2 bases, J lost 3 bases, and 4 bases lay in between. Per the germline V gene, CDR1 is MNHEY and CDR2 is SVGAGI. This CDR3 spans 13 amino acids. Measured with immunoSEQ multiplex PCR; TCRdb has only the in-frame clones, and not every one. The sample includes about 200,000 clones, 94% of them seen just once. V is TRBV6-5 and J is TRBJ2-2; D unclear. This receptor was identified in a man younger than 40 with COVID-19, enrolled during active disease. Sequenced material: peripheral blood. The CDR3 reads CASSYGHTGELFF. As DNA, the CDR3 is TGTGCCAGCAGTTACGGGCACACCGGGGAGCTGTTTTTT.